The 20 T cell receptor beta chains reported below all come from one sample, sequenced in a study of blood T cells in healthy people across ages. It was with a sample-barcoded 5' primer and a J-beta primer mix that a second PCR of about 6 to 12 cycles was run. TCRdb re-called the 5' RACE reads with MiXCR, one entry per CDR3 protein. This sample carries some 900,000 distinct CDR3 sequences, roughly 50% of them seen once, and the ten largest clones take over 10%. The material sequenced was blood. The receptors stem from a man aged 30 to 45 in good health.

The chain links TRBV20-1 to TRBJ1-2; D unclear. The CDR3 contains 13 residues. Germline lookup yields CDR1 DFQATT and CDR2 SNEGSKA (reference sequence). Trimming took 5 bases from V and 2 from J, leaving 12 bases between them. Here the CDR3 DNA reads TGCAGTGCTGCTCCGACTCAAAACTATGGCTACACCTTC. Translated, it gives CSAAPTQNYGYTF.

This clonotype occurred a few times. The CDR3 reads CASSASGRSSYEQYF. The CDR3 DNA is TGTGCCAGCAGTGCTAGTGGCCGGAGCTCCTACGAGCAGTACTTC. The chain recombines TRBV25-1 with TRBJ2-7; D not resolved. CDR3 length equals 15 residues. Germline loops: CDR1 MGHDK, CDR2 SYGVNS. Trimming pared 4 bases from V and 0 bases from J, leaving 13 bases between.

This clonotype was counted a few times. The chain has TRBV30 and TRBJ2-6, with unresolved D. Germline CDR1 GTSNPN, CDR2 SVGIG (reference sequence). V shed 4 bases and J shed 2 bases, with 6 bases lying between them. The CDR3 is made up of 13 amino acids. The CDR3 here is CAWNPPGANVLTF. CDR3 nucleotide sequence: TGTGCCTGGAACCCTCCTGGGGCCAACGTCCTGACTTTC. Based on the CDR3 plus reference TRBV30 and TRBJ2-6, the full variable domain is SQTIHQWPATLVQPVGSPLSLECTVEGTSNPNLYWYRQAAGRGLQLLFYSVGIGQISSEVPQNLSASRPQDRQFILSSKKLLLSDSGFYLCAWNPPGANVLTFGAGSRLTVL.

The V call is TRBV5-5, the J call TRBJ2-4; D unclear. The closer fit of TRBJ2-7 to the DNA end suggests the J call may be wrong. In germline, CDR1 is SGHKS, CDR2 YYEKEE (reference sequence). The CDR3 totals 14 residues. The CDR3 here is CASSLALTVSEQYF. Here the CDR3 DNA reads TGTGCCAGCAGCTTGGCCCTAACCGTCTCCGAGCAGTACTTC.

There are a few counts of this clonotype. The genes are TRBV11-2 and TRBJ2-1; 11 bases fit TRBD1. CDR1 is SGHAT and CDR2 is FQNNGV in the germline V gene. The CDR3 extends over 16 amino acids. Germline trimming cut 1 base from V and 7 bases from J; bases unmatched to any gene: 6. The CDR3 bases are TGTGCCAGCAGCTTAGTGCCGGACAGGGGGCTTAATGAGCAGTTCTTC. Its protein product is CASSLVPDRGLNEQFF.

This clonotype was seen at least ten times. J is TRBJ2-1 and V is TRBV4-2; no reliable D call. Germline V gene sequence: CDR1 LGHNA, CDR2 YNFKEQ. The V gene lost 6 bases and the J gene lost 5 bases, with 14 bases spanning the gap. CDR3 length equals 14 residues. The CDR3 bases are TGTGCCAGCAGTCCAGAAGGCCTTAACAATGAGCAGTTCTTC. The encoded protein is CASSPEGLNNEQFF.

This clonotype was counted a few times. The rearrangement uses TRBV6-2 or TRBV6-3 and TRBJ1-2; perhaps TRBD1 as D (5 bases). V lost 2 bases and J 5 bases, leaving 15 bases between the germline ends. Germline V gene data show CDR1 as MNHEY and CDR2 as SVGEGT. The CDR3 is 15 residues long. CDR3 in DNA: TGTGCCAGCAGTTACCGGGGCCCTCGAGTTTATGGCTACACCTTC. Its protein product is CASSYRGPRVYGYTF.

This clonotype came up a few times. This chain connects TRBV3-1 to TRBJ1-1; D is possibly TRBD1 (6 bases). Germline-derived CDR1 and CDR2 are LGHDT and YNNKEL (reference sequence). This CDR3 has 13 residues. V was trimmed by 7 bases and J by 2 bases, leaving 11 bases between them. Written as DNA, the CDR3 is TGTGCCAGCACCATCGGGGGCAACACTGAAGCTTTCTTT. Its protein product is CASTIGGNTEAFF.

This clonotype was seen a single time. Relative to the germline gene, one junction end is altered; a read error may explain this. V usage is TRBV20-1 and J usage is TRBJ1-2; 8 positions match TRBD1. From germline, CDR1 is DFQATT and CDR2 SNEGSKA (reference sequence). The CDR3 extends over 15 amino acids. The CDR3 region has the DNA TGCGGTGCTAGAGGCGGCGACAGGGGCCGCTATGGCTACACCTTC. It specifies CGARGGDRGRYGYTF.

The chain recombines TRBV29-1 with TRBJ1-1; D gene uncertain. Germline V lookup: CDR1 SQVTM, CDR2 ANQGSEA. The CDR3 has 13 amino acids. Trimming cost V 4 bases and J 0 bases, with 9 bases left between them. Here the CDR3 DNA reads TGCAGCGTTGTAGCCTTTATGAACACTGAAGCTTTCTTT. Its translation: CSVVAFMNTEAFF. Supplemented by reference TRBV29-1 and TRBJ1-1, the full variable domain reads SAVISQKPSRDICQRGTSLTIQCQVDSQVTMMFWYRQQPGQSLTLIATANQGSEATYESGFVIDKFPISRPNLTFSTLTVSNMSPEDSSIYLCSVVAFMNTEAFFGQGTRLTVV.

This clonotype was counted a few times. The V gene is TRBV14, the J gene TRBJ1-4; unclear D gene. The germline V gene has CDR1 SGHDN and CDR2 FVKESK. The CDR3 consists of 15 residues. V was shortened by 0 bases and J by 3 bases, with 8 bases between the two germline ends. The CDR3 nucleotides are TGTGCCAGCAGCCAAGAACGGGTCGCTAATGAAAAACTGTTTTTT. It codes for CASSQERVANEKLFF.

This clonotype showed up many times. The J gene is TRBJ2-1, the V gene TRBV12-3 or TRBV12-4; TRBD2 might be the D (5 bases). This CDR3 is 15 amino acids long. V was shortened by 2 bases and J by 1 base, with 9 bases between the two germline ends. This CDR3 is CASSLSSGSYNEQFF. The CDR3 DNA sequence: TGTGCCAGCAGTTTATCAAGCGGATCCTACAATGAGCAGTTCTTC.

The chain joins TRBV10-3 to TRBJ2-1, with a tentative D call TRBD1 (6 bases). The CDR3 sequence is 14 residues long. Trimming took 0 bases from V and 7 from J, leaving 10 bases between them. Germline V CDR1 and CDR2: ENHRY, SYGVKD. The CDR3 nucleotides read TGTGCCATCAGTGAGTCTATAGGGGGTAATGAGCAGTTCTTC. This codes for CAISESIGGNEQFF.

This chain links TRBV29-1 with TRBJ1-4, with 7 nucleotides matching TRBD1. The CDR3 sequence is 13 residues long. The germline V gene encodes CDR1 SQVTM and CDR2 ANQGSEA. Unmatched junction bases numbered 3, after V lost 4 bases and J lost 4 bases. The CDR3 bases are TGCAGCGTTGGTGGACAGGTTAATGAAAAACTGTTTTTT. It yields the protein CSVGGQVNEKLFF.

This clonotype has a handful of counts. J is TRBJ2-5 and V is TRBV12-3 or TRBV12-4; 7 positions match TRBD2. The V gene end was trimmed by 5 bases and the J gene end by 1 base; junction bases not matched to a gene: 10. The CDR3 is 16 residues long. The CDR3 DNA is TGTGCCAGCAGTATGGGAGGACTAGTGATCCAAGAGACCCAGTACTTC. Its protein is CASSMGGLVIQETQYF.

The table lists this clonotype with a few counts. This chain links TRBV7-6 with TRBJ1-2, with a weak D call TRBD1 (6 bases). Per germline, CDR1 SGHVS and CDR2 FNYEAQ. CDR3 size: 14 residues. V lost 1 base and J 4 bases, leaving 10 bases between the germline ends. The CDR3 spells CASSLEQGPYGYTF. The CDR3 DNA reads TGTGCCAGCAGCTTAGAACAGGGCCCCTATGGCTACACCTTC.

The DNA for the CDR3 is TGCGCCAGCAGGCCGCAAAGAACAGGGAGCGGCGGCTACACCTTC. Protein: CASRPQRTGSGGYTF. The chain has TRBV4-1 and TRBJ1-2; D may be TRBD1 (6 bases). The V end lost 6 bases, the J end lost 8 bases, and 22 bases lay between the germline ends. Germline V CDR1 and CDR2: MGHRA, YSYEKL. The CDR3 loop spans 15 amino acids.

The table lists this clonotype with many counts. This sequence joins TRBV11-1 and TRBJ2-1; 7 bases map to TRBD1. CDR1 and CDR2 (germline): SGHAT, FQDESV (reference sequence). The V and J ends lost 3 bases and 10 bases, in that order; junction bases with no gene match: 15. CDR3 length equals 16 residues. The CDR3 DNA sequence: TGTGCCAGCAGCTTGCTTGGGACAGAAAAACCACGGGAGCAGTTCTTC. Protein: CASSLLGTEKPREQFF.

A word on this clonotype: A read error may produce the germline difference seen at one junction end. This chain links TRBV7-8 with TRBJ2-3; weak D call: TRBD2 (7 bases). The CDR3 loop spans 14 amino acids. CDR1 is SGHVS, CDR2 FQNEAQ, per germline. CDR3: CANSGWGGADSQYF. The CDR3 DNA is TGTGCCAACAGCGGGTGGGGGGGCGCAGATTCGCAGTATTTT.

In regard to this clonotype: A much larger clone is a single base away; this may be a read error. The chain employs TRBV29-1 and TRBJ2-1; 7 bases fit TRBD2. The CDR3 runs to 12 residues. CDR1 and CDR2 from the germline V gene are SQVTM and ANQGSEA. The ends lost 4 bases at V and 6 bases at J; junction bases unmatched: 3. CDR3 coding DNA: TGCAGCGTTGGGGCTAGCGGCAATGAGCAGTTCTTC. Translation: CSVGASGNEQFF.